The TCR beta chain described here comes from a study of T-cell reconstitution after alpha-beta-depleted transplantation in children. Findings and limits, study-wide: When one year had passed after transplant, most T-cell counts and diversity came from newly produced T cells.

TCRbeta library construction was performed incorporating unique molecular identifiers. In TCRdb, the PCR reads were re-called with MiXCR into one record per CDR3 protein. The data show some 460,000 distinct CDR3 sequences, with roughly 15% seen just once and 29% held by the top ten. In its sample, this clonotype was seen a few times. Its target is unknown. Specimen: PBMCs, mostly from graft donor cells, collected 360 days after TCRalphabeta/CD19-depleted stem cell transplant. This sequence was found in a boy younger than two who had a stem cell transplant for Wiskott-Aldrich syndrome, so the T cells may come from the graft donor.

The CDR3: CASSRTGGNHNEQFF. The CDR3 nucleotides are TGTGCCAGTAGTAGGACAGGGGGGAATCACAATGAGCAGTTCTTC. The chain employs TRBV19 and TRBJ2-1; 10 bases line up with TRBD1. J was trimmed by 5 bases and V by 4 bases; bases with no gene match: 5. Germline loops: CDR1 LNHDA, CDR2 SQIVND (reference sequence). The CDR3 contains 15 residues.